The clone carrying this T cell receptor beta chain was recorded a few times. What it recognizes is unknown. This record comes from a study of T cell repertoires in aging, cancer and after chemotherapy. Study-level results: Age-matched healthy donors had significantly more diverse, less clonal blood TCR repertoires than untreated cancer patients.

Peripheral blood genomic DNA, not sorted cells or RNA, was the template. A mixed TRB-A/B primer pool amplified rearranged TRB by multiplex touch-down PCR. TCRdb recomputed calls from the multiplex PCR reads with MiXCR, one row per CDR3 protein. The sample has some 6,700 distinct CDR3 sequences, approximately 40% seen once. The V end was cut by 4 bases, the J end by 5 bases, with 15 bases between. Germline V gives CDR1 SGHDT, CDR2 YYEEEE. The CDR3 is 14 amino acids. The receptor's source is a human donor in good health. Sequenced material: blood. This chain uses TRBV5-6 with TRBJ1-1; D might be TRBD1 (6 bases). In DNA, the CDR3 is TGTGCCAGCAGCAGCTCGGGGGGGCCAACTGAAGCTTTCTTT. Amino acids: CASSSSGGPTEAFF.